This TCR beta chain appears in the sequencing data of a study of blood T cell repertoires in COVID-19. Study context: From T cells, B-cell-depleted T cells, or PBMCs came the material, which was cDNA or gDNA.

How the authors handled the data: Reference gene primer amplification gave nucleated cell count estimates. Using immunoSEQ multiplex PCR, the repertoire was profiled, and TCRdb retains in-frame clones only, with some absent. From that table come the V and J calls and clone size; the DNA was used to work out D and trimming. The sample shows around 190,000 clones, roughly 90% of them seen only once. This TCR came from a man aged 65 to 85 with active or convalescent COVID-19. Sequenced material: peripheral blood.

The CDR3 protein is CASSLAGQGSYGYTF. The CDR3 DNA reads TGTGCCAGCAGCTTAGCGGGACAGGGATCCTATGGCTACACCTTC. The V call is TRBV7-9, the J call TRBJ1-2, with 9 bases matching TRBD1. J was trimmed by 4 bases and V by 0 bases; bases with no gene match: 3. Germline V gene lookup returns CDR1 SEHNR and CDR2 FQNEAQ (reference sequence). The CDR3 has 15 residues.